What follows is one TCR beta chain and its context. Its target is not known. Method: immunoSEQ multiplex PCR; TCRdb's copy keeps in-frame clones and lacks some. The table records 95,000 to 100,000 clones, 90% of them present only once. This entry comes from a study of T cell responses to AZD1222 COVID-19 vaccine. The CDR3 sequence is 13 residues long. With 3 bases clipped from V and 6 bases from J, the junction kept 4 bases outside the gene matches. Study observations and caveats: Repertoires were obtained only post-peak T cell response.

This rearrangement joins TRBV12-3 or TRBV12-4 to TRBJ2-7, with 8 bases fitting TRBD2. The specimen was peripheral blood, collected on day 0 of AZD1222 vaccination. The clonotype was recovered from an adult in good health. CDR3 in DNA: TGTGCCAGCAGTTTGGGACTAGAGAGCGAGCAGTACTTC. This sequence encodes CASSLGLESEQYF.